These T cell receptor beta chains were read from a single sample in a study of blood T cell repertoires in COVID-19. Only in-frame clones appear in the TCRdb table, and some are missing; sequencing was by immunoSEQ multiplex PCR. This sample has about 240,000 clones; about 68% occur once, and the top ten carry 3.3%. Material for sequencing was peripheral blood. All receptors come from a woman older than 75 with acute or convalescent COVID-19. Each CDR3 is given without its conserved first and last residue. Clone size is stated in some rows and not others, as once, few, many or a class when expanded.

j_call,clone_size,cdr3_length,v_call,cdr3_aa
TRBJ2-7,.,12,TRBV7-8,ASSLRGKGDEQY
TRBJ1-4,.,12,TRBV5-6,ASSLGQGIGKLF
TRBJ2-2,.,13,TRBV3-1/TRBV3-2,ASSQQGGHTGELF
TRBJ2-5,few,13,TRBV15,ATSRGSTGEETQY
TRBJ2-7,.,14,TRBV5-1,ASKVVSRQGTYEQY
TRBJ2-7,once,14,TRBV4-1,ASSQVLGGGAYEQY
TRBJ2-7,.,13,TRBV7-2,ASSTQPGSLNEQY
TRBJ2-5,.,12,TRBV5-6,ASSLVTGVETQY
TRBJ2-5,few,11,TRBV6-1,ASSEVRKETQY
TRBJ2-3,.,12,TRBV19,ASSTIQGTDTQY
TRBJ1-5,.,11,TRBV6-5,ASSRESNQPQH
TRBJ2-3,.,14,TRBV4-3,ASSQNRARSTDTQY
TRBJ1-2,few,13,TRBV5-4,ASSLRQGANYGYT
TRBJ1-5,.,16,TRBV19,ASNEFSAGRGSNQPQH
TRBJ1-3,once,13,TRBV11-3,ASSFGGSSGNTIY
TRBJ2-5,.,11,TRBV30,AWSVLIQETQY
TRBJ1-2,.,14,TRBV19,ASSIVLGDRAYGYT
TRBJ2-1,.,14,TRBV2,ASSRTSGGLSGEQF
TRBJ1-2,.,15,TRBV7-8,ASSLAPPTGGYYGYT
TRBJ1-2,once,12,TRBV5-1,ASSLLGEEFGYT
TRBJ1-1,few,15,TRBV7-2,ASSSTLLQGLNTEAF
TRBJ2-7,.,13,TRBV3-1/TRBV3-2,ASKEGGSSVDEQY
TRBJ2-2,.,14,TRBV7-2,ASSLVFRVNTGELF
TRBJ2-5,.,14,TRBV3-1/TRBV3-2,ASSLTGTRVIETQY
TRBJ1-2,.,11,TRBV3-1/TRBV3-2,ASSQGQGAGYT
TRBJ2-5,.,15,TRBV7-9,ASSRGLAGTYQETQY
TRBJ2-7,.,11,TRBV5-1,ASSLAQGGEQY
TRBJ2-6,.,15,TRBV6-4,ASSDSGSPSGANVLT
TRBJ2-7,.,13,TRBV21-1,ASSKAWSENYEQY
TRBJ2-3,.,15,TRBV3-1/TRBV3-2,ASSRSGRGRVTDTQY
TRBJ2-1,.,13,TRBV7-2,ASSLGGGNYNEQF
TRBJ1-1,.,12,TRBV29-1,SVGEVDRDSEAF
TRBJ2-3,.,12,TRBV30,AWSVTSATDTQY
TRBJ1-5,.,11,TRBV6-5,ASSYSRAQPQH
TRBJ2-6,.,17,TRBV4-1,ASSPRWGQGTAGANVLT
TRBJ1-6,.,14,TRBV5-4,ASSLGGGTYNSPLH
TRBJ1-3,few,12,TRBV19,ATDAGYSGNTIY
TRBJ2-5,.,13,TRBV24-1,ATSDSRGGKETQY
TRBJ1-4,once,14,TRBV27,ASSDRGFATNEKLF
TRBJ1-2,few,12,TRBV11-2,ASRLGQGNYGYT
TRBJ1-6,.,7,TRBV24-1,ATIAPLH
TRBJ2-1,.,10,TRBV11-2,ASSLDRREQF
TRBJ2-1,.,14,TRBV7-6,ASSTVSGGGSNEQF
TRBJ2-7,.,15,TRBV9,ASSVAPGVAGGREQY
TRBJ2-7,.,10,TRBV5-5,ASSLTAYEQY
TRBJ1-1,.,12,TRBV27,ASFAPGRGTEAF
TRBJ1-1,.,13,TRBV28,ASSSSGGSVTEAF
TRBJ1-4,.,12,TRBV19,ASSILWGDEKLF
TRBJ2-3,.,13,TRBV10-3,AISVGQGATDTQY